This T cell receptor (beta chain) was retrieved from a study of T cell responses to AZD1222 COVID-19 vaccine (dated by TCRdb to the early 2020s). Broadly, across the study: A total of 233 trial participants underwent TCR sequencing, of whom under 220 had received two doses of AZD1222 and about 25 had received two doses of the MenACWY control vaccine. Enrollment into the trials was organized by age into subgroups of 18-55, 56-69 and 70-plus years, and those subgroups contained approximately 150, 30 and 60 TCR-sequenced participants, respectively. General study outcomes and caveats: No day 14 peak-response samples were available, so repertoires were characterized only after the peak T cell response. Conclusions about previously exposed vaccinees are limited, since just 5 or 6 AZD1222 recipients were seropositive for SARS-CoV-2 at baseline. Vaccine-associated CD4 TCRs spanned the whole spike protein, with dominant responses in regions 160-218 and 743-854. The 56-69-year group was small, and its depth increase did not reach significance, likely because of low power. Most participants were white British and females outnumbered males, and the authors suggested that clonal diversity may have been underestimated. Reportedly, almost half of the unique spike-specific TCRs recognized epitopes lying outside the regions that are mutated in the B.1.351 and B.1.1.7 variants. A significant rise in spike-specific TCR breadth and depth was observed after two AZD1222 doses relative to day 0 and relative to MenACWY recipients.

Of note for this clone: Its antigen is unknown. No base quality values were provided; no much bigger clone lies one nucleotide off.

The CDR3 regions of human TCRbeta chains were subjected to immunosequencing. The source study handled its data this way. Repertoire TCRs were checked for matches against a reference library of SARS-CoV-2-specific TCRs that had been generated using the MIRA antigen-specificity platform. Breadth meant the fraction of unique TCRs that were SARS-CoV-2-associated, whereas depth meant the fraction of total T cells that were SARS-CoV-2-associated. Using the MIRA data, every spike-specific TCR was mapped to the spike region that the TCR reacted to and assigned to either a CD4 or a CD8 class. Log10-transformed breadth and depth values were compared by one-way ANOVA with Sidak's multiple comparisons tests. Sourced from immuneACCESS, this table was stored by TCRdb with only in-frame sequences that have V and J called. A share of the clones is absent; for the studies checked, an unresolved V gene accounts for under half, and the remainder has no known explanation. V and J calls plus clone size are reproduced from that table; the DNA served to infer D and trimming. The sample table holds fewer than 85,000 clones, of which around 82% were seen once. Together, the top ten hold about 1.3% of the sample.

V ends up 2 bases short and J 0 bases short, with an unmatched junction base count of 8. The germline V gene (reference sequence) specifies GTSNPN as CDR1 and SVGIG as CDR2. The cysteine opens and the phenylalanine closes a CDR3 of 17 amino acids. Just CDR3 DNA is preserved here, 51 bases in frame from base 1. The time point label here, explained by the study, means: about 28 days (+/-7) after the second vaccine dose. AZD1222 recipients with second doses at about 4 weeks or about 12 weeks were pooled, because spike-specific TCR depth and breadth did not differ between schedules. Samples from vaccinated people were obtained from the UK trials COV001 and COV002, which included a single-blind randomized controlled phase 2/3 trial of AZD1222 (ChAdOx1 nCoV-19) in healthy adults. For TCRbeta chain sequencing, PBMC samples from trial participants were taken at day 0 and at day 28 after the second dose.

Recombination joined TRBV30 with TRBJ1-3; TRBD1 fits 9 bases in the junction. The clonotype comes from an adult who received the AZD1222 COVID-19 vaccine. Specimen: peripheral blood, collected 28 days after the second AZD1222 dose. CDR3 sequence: CAWSPPGTGPSGNTIYF. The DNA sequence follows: TGTGCCTGGAGTCCACCGGGGACAGGGCCCTCTGGAAACACCATATATTTT.